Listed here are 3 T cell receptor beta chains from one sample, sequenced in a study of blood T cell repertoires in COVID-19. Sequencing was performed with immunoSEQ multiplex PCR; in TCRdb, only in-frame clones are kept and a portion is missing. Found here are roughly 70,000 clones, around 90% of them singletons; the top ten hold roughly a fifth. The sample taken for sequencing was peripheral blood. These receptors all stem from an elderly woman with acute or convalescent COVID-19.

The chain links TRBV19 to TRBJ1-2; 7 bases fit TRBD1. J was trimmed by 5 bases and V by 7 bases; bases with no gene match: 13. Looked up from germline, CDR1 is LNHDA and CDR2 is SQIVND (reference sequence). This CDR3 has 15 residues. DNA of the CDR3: TGTGCCAGTACCACCACTTTGGGACAGAAGTATGGCTACACCTTC. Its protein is CASTTTLGQKYGYTF.

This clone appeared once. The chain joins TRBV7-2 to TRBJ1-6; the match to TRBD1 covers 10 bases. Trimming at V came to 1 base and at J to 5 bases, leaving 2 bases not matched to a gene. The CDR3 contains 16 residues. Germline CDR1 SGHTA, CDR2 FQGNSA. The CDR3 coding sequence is TGTGCCAGCAGCTTAGTGGGACAGGGGCATAATTCACCCCTCCACTTT. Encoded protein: CASSLVGQGHNSPLHF.

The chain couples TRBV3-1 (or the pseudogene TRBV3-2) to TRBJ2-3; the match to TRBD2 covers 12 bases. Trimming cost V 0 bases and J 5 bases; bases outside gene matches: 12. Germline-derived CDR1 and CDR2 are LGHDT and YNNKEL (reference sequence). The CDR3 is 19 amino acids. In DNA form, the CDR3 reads TGTGCCAGCAGCCAAGATAGTATCGGACTAGCGGGGTCACTAGATACGCAGTATTTT. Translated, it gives CASSQDSIGLAGSLDTQYF.